These 21 T cell receptor beta chains were sequenced from one sample in a study of PD-1 blockade in classical Hodgkin lymphoma. Time point described: cycle 4 day 1 (C4D1), after six to seven weeks of nivolumab. All patients relapsed after autologous stem cell transplantation, and brentuximab vedotin exposure varied. Clones were sequenced by immunoSEQ multiplex PCR, and TCRdb holds only the in-frame ones, with some missing. The table shows about 41,000 clones, with about two thirds occurring only once. Sequencing was performed on peripheral blood mononuclear cells (PBMCs), taken before the fourth cycle of nivolumab. The receptors here all came from a human donor with classical Hodgkin lymphoma.

This chain uses TRBV10-3 with TRBJ1-2; no clear D gene. Per germline, CDR1 ENHRY and CDR2 SYGVKD. CDR3 length: 16 amino acids. V was trimmed by 3 bases and J by 7 bases, leaving 21 bases between them. CDR3 nucleotide sequence: TGTGCCATCAGTGATCCCCTGTCCTCCCCGGGCAGTGGCTACACCTTC. Its protein product is CAISDPLSSPGSGYTF.

The chain combines TRBV11-2 with TRBJ2-1, with 8 bases lining up with TRBD1. CDR1 and CDR2 (germline): SGHAT, FQNNGV. V shed 5 bases and J 2 bases; nucleotides not matched to a gene: 5. CDR3 size: 15 residues. The CDR3 here is CASSQGDRTYNEQFF. The DNA of the CDR3 is TGTGCCAGCAGCCAGGGGGACAGGACCTACAATGAGCAGTTCTTC.

The chain joins TRBV9 to TRBJ2-2; no definite D call. This CDR3 spans 13 amino acids. Trimming removed 3 bases at V and 3 bases at J, with 6 bases between. CDR1 and CDR2 (germline): SGDLS, YYNGEE. DNA for the CDR3: TGTGCCAGCAGCGGATCTTACACCGGGGAGCTGTTTTTT. Translated: CASSGSYTGELFF.

The chain employs TRBV2 and TRBJ2-1; 7 bases align to TRBD1. There are 13 residues in the CDR3. V trimming: 7 bases; J trimming: 7 bases; junction bases outside the gene matches: 7. Germline CDR1 and CDR2: SNHLY and FYNNEI. The CDR3 sequence is CASIRQGMNEQFF. CDR3 nucleotide sequence: TGTGCCAGCATTCGACAGGGTATGAATGAGCAGTTCTTC.

This clone was seen only a few times. This chain links TRBV7-2 with TRBJ2-7, with 9 nucleotides matching TRBD2. Germline assignment: CDR1 SGHTA and CDR2 FQGNSA. CDR3 length equals 16 residues. V trimming: 1 base; J trimming: 1 base; junction bases outside the gene matches: 5. The chain's CDR3 is CASSLVGGGDSYEQYF. The CDR3 DNA follows: TGTGCCAGCAGCTTAGTGGGCGGGGGGGATTCCTACGAGCAGTACTTC.

V and J are TRBV5-1 and TRBJ2-1; D gene ambiguous. Per the germline V gene, CDR1 is SGHRS and CDR2 is YFSETQ. CDR3 length: 13 residues. Trimming took off 5 bases at V and 0 bases at J, with 6 bases between the two ends. CDR3 sequence: CASRESSYNEQFF. CDR3 nucleotides: TGCGCCAGCAGGGAAAGCTCCTACAATGAGCAGTTCTTC.

This chain connects TRBV7-8 to TRBJ2-1; perhaps TRBD1 as D (6 bases). The CDR3 totals 16 residues. V was clipped by 2 bases and J by 14 bases, with 25 bases between them. Germline V lookup: CDR1 SGHVS, CDR2 FQNEAQ. CDR3 in amino acids: CASSLFRDTSESEKFF. CDR3 in DNA: TGTGCCAGCAGCTTATTCCGGGACACCTCGGAGTCAGAAAAGTTCTTC.

This clone was observed once. This chain links TRBV7-9 with TRBJ1-2; tentative D call: TRBD1 (6 bases). V lost 7 bases and J lost 8, with 20 bases in between. This CDR3 spans 14 amino acids. The V gene's germline CDR1 is SEHNR and CDR2 FQNEAQ (reference sequence). The CDR3 DNA is TGTGCCAGCACGTACCGGGAGGGACAAGAGGGCTACACCTTC. It is translated as CASTYREGQEGYTF.

CDR3 DNA: TGTGCCAGCAGTTACGACGCGAACACTGAAGCTTTCTTT. The encoded protein is CASSYDANTEAFF. The rearrangement joins TRBV6-4 to TRBJ1-1, with D unresolved. The CDR3 consists of 13 residues. Looked up from germline, CDR1 is MRHNA and CDR2 is SNTAGT. V was cut by 5 bases and J by 1 base, with 8 bases left in between.

The chain combines TRBV15 with TRBJ1-1; 7 bases are a match to TRBD1. The germline V gene has CDR1 LNHNV and CDR2 YYDKDF (reference sequence). The CDR3 runs 14 residues. V lost 1 base to trimming and J lost 6 bases; unmatched junction nucleotides: 5. This CDR3 is CATSRATGAAEAFF. CDR3 nucleotide sequence: TGTGCCACCAGCAGAGCCACAGGGGCGGCTGAAGCTTTCTTT.

The genes are TRBV5-1 and TRBJ1-6, with TRBD1 matching over 9 bases. V shed 3 bases, J shed 8 bases, and the junction held 6 bases outside the gene matches. CDR1 is SGHRS and CDR2 is YFSETQ in the germline V gene. The CDR3 consists of 15 residues. The CDR3 reads CASSSRQGEHSPLHF. The CDR3 DNA reads as TGCGCCAGCAGCTCAAGACAGGGGGAGCATTCACCCCTCCACTTT.

This rearrangement joins TRBV5-1 to TRBJ2-5, with D unresolved. CDR3 size: 14 residues. Germline CDR1 reads SGHRS; CDR2 reads YFSETQ. The V end lost 4 bases, the J end lost 0 bases, and 10 bases lay between the germline ends. The CDR3 reads CASSGDNYQETQYF. DNA of the CDR3: TGCGCCAGCAGCGGAGATAACTACCAAGAGACCCAGTACTTC.

The sample holds a few counts of this clone. The chain joins TRBV5-4 to TRBJ2-1; 12 nucleotides match TRBD1. The germline V gene has CDR1 SGHNT and CDR2 YYREEE (reference sequence). The CDR3 runs 17 residues. Losses at the gene ends were 0 bases for V and 2 bases for J; bases not matched to a gene: 3. The CDR3 sequence is CASSLVGDRGPYNEQFF. DNA for the CDR3: TGTGCCAGCAGCTTGGTAGGGGACAGGGGGCCCTACAATGAGCAGTTCTTC.

This clone is medium-sized by share. V gene TRBV30 combines with J gene TRBJ2-3; TRBD1 matches 9 bases. The CDR3 loop spans 14 amino acids. The junction had 12 bases not matched to a gene; V was cut back by 0 bases and J by 14 bases. CDR1 and CDR2 from the germline V gene are GTSNPN and SVGIG (reference sequence). The CDR3 region has the DNA TGTGCCTGGAGTGTCGATCTCGGGACAGGGTTTTTGTATTTT. This encodes CAWSVDLGTGFLYF.

This clone was seen more than once but under ten times. The chain links TRBV13 to TRBJ2-7; D gene ambiguous. Germline-derived CDR1 and CDR2 are PRHDT and FYEKMQ (reference sequence). The V end lost 3 bases, the J end lost 2 bases, and 11 bases lay between the germline ends. The CDR3 consists of 14 residues. CDR3 sequence (DNA): TGTGCCAGCAGCTTGCAAGGCCGACCCTACGAGCAGTACTTC. This gives the protein CASSLQGRPYEQYF.

The V and J genes are TRBV5-4 and TRBJ2-1, with D hard to call. CDR1 is SGHNT and CDR2 is YYREEE in the germline V gene (reference sequence). V was pared by 4 bases and J by 4 bases, with 9 bases between. The CDR3 sequence is 13 residues long. CDR3 sequence: CASSPIGYNEQFF. In DNA, the CDR3 is TGTGCCAGCAGCCCGATTGGGTACAATGAGCAGTTCTTC.

J is TRBJ2-1 and V is TRBV9, with TRBD2 matching 14 bases. V trimming: 4 bases; J trimming: 9 bases; junction bases outside the gene matches: 6. From germline, CDR1 is SGDLS and CDR2 YYNGEE. The CDR3 is 15 amino acids. CDR3: CASSPGTSGGSEQFF. For the CDR3, the DNA is TGTGCCAGCAGCCCCGGGACTAGCGGGGGTAGTGAGCAGTTCTTC.

The chain is built from TRBV5-4 and TRBJ2-5, with D unclear. V lost 6 bases to trimming and J lost 2 bases, with 5 bases between them. The germline V gene has CDR1 SGHNT and CDR2 YYREEE (reference sequence). The CDR3 totals 11 residues. CDR3 residues: CASMEQETQYF. In nucleotides, the CDR3 is TGTGCCAGCATGGAGCAAGAGACCCAGTACTTC.

The gene calls are TRBV7-2 and TRBJ1-2; D possibly corresponds to TRBD1 (5 bases). V was clipped by 5 bases and J by 1 base, with 17 bases between them. This CDR3 is 16 amino acids long. The V gene's germline CDR1 is SGHTA and CDR2 FQGNSA. The CDR3 nucleotides are TGTGCCAGCAGCAAGGGGACGTCGGGGGGTAACTATGGCTACACCTTC. It encodes CASSKGTSGGNYGYTF. Using reference TRBV7-2 and TRBJ1-2 for the parts outside the CDR3, the full variable domain is GAGVSQSPSNKVTEKGKDVELRCDPISGHTALYWYRQSLGQGLEFLIYFQGNSAPDKSGLPSDRFSAERTGGSVSTLTIQRTQQEDSAVYLCASSKGTSGGNYGYTFGSGTRLTVV.

This clone came up a few times. The chain employs TRBV4-2 and TRBJ1-2; the D is unclear. The germline V gene has CDR1 LGHNA and CDR2 YNFKEQ. Deletions cut 2 bases from V and 9 bases from J, with 7 bases between. This CDR3 is 11 amino acids long. CDR3: CASSQLQSYTF. As DNA, the CDR3 is TGTGCCAGCAGCCAACTGCAGAGCTACACCTTC.

The chain links TRBV7-9 to TRBJ1-1, with a tentative D call TRBD1 (5 bases). V gave up 5 bases and J gave up 5 bases, with 18 bases separating them. Per the germline V gene, CDR1 is SEHNR and CDR2 is FQNEAQ (reference sequence). CDR3 size: 15 residues. CDR3 residues: CASSGTLGFLTEAFF. CDR3 bases: TGTGCCAGCAGCGGGACTTTAGGGTTTCTGACTGAAGCTTTCTTT. Full variable domain (outside the CDR3, taken from reference TRBV7-9 and TRBJ1-1): DTGVSQNPRHKITKRGQNVTFRCDPISEHNRLYWYRQTLGQGPEFLTYFQNEAQLEKSRLLSDRFSAERPKGSFSTLEIQRTEQGDSAMYLCASSGTLGFLTEAFFGQGTRLTVV.